What follows are 27 T cell receptor beta chains derived from one specimen sequenced in a study of blood T cell repertoires in COVID-19. TCRdb's table, derived via immunoSEQ multiplex PCR, lists solely in-frame clones and lacks some. This sample carries more than 250,000 clones, over 80% of them seen once, and the ten largest clones take about 4.6%. Source material: peripheral blood. These receptors were obtained from a man in his 60s who had recovered from COVID-19.

The V and J genes are TRBV12-3 or TRBV12-4 and TRBJ1-2; D call uncertain. V lost 3 bases and J 7 bases, leaving 12 bases between the germline ends. This CDR3 comprises 13 residues. CDR3 DNA sequence: TGTGCCAGCAGTTTTATGGGAGGTGGTGGCTACACCTTC. Its translation is CASSFMGGGGYTF.

The gene calls are TRBV6-5 and TRBJ2-1; 7 bases fit TRBD2. The CDR3 consists of 14 residues. The J segment lost 0 bases and the V segment lost 7 bases, leaving 3 bases of the junction unmatched. CDR1 and CDR2 from the germline V gene are MNHEY and SVGAGI. CDR3 loop: CASTIAGSYNEQFF. For the CDR3, the DNA is TGTGCCAGCACCATAGCGGGCTCCTACAATGAGCAGTTCTTC.

This chain connects TRBV9 to TRBJ1-3; weak D call: TRBD1 (5 bases). Germline values: CDR1 SGDLS, CDR2 YYNGEE. With 0 bases removed from V and 4 bases from J, the gap between germline ends came to 14 bases. This CDR3 region has 16 residues. CDR3 region: CASSVGGRVEGNTIYF. DNA for the CDR3: TGTGCCAGCAGCGTAGGAGGCAGGGTGGAAGGAAACACCATATATTTT.

V usage is TRBV7-9 and J usage is TRBJ2-3, with TRBD2 as a possible D gene (5 bases). Germline CDR1 and CDR2: SEHNR and FQNEAQ (reference sequence). Trimming took 7 bases from V and 1 from J, leaving 12 bases between them. The CDR3 extends over 14 amino acids. CDR3 sequence: CASTHSGGTDTQYF. Here the CDR3 DNA reads TGTGCCAGCACCCACAGCGGCGGCACAGATACGCAGTATTTT. The full variable domain, its missing parts supplied by reference TRBV7-9 and TRBJ2-3, is DTGVSQNPRHKITKRGQNVTFRCDPISEHNRLYWYRQTLGQGPEFLTYFQNEAQLEKSRLLSDRFSAERPKGSFSTLEIQRTEQGDSAMYLCASTHSGGTDTQYFGPGTRLTVL.

V gene TRBV7-8 combines with J gene TRBJ2-1; 11 bases line up with TRBD2. Germline V gene sequence: CDR1 SGHVS, CDR2 FQNEAQ. V trimming: 3 bases; J trimming: 4 bases; junction bases outside the gene matches: 2. This CDR3 has 15 amino acids. For the CDR3, the DNA is TGTGCCAGCAGCTTGGGACTAGCGGAATACAATGAGCAGTTCTTC. It is translated as CASSLGLAEYNEQFF.

The V gene is TRBV4-2, the J gene TRBJ1-6, with D possibly matching TRBD1 (6 bases). The V gene's germline CDR1 is LGHNA and CDR2 YNFKEQ. The V end was cut by 1 base, the J end by 1 base, with 11 bases between. The CDR3 is 17 amino acids. The chain's CDR3 is CASSQAGGRSYNSPLHF. The CDR3 region has the DNA TGTGCCAGCAGCCAAGCGGGGGGCAGGTCCTATAATTCACCCCTCCACTTT.

This clone showed up just a few times. The chain employs TRBV5-4 and TRBJ2-7; 9 nucleotides align to TRBD2. The CDR3 length is 15 residues. Trimming removed 2 bases from V and 2 bases from J; junction bases left unmatched: 5. CDR1 is SGHNT, CDR2 YYREEE, per germline (reference sequence). CDR3 sequence reads: CASSFPGLATYEQYF. In DNA form, the CDR3 reads TGTGCCAGCAGCTTCCCGGGACTAGCAACCTACGAGCAGTACTTC.

V and J are TRBV9 and TRBJ2-1, with 9 bases fitting TRBD1. J was trimmed by 0 bases and V by 7 bases; bases with no gene match: 5. This CDR3 is built from 15 residues. Germline V CDR1 and CDR2: SGDLS, YYNGEE. CDR3 DNA sequence: TGTGCCAGCCGAGGACAGGGGAGCTCCTACAATGAGCAGTTCTTC. Translating gives CASRGQGSSYNEQFF. Complete variable domain (other parts from reference TRBV9 and TRBJ2-1): DSGVTQTPKHLITATGQRVTLRCSPRSGDLSVYWYQQSLDQGLQFLIQYYNGEERAKGNILERFSAQQFPDLHSELNLSSLELGDSALYFCASRGQGSSYNEQFFGPGTRLTVL.

Worth noting for this clone: This specimen includes other DNA sequences encoding the same CDR3. This chain joins TRBV6-5 and TRBJ1-5, with D tentatively TRBD1 (5 bases). Looked up from germline, CDR1 is MNHEY and CDR2 is SVGAGI. This CDR3 has 14 amino acids. V was clipped by 0 bases and J by 4 bases, with 7 bases between them. The CDR3 region is CASSYSGGNQPQHF. The CDR3 region has the DNA TGTGCCAGCAGTTACTCCGGGGGGAATCAGCCCCAGCATTTT.

The V gene is TRBV5-8, the J gene TRBJ1-1; tentatively, D is TRBD1 (5 bases). Per the germline V gene, CDR1 is SGHTS and CDR2 is YDEGEE. The CDR3 consists of 15 residues. Trimming stripped 5 bases from V and 1 base from J, with 15 bases between. The DNA of the CDR3 is TGTGCCAGCAGACGCTTAGGGGTTCGGAACACTGAAGCTTTCTTT. This gives the protein CASRRLGVRNTEAFF. The variable domain in full, with the rest retrieved from reference TRBV5-8 and TRBJ1-1, is EAGVTQSPTHLIKTRGQQATLRCSPISGHTSVYWYQQALGLGLQFLLWYDEGEERNRGNFPPRFSGRQFPNYSSELNVNALELEDSALYLCASRRLGVRNTEAFFGQGTRLTVV.

The chain employs TRBV2 and TRBJ2-2; D ambiguous. This CDR3 region has 13 residues. Germline V gene lookup returns CDR1 SNHLY and CDR2 FYNNEI. V was clipped by 5 bases and J by 6 bases, with 10 bases between them. Here the CDR3 DNA reads TGTGCCAGCAGTTCTACCGGTTCCGGGGAGCTGTTTTTT. Its protein product is CASSSTGSGELFF.

This clone was found a few times. V gene TRBV5-1 combines with J gene TRBJ1-6, with 7 bases identical to TRBD1. V shed 2 bases, J shed 0 bases, and the junction held 2 bases outside the gene matches. The CDR3 runs 16 residues. From germline, CDR1 is SGHRS and CDR2 YFSETQ. DNA of the CDR3: TGCGCCAGCAGCTTACAGGGGAGCTCCTATAATTCACCCCTCCACTTT. This gives the protein CASSLQGSSYNSPLHF.

V and J are TRBV3-1 (or the pseudogene TRBV3-2) and TRBJ1-1; D is uncertain. Germline V CDR1 and CDR2: LGHDT, YNNKEL (reference sequence). CDR3 length equals 14 residues. V lost 1 base to trimming and J lost 1 base, with 7 bases between them. DNA of the CDR3: TGTGCCAGCAGCCAAGTCTCGGGGAACACTGAAGCTTTCTTT. Translation: CASSQVSGNTEAFF.

J is TRBJ2-7 and V is TRBV7-2; D unresolved. Trimming took 2 bases from V and 6 from J, leaving 8 bases between them. This CDR3 region has 12 residues. Germline V lookup: CDR1 SGHTA, CDR2 FQGNSA. The CDR3 protein is CASSLSSREQYF. The CDR3 DNA follows: TGTGCCAGCAGCTTAAGCTCCCGCGAGCAGTACTTC.

The rearrangement uses TRBV7-9 and TRBJ1-5, with a weak D call TRBD1 (6 bases). There are 13 residues in the CDR3. The germline CDR1 and CDR2 sequences are SEHNR and FQNEAQ (reference sequence). Deletions cut 1 base from V and 7 bases from J, with 8 bases between. CDR3 sequence: CASSLDRVQPQHF. Written as DNA, the CDR3 is TGTGCCAGCAGCTTAGACAGGGTGCAGCCCCAGCATTTT.

V gene TRBV3-1 (or the pseudogene TRBV3-2) combines with J gene TRBJ1-2; TRBD1 matches at 7 bases. Looked up from germline, CDR1 is LGHDT and CDR2 is YNNKEL (reference sequence). V lost 3 bases to trimming and J lost 4 bases; unmatched junction nucleotides: 5. The CDR3 loop spans 14 amino acids. The CDR3 sequence is CASSHTGVVYGYTF. CDR3 nucleotide sequence: TGTGCCAGCAGCCATACAGGGGTGGTCTATGGCTACACCTTC.

The J gene is TRBJ2-7, the V gene TRBV27, with 7 nucleotides matching TRBD2. J lost 5 bases, V lost 6 bases, and 10 bases had no gene match. Germline assignment: CDR1 MNHEY and CDR2 SMNVEV (reference sequence). This CDR3 comprises 14 residues. The CDR3 DNA follows: TGTGCCAGCAGGCGAAGCGGGGTTTGGGACGAGCAGTACTTC. Protein: CASRRSGVWDEQYF.

The rearrangement uses TRBV28 and TRBJ2-2; possibly TRBD1 for D (6 bases). Trimming cost V 5 bases and J 8 bases, with 12 bases left between them. CDR3 length equals 13 residues. Germline V gene sequence: CDR1 MDHEN, CDR2 SYDVKM. The CDR3 here is CASSQTGYGELFF. CDR3 coding DNA: TGTGCCAGCAGTCAAACAGGGTATGGGGAGCTGTTTTTT.

The rearrangement joins TRBV19 to TRBJ1-4, with a tentative D call TRBD1 (6 bases). Germline V gene sequence: CDR1 LNHDA, CDR2 SQIVND (reference sequence). V was cut by 7 bases and J by 3 bases, with 15 bases left in between. This CDR3 is 15 amino acids long. DNA for the CDR3: TGTGCCAGTAAACGGGGTGGACAGCCTAATGAAAAACTGTTTTTT. Encoded protein: CASKRGGQPNEKLFF.

The chain couples TRBV3-1 (or the pseudogene TRBV3-2) to TRBJ2-1; D might be TRBD1 (5 bases). The CDR3 totals 13 residues. The germline V and J ends were trimmed by 1 base and 7 bases, with 8 bases remaining between them. The germline V gene encodes CDR1 LGHDT and CDR2 YNNKEL (reference sequence). The CDR3 nucleotides read TGTGCCAGCAGCCAAGTGCCAGGGAATGAGCAGTTCTTC. It translates to CASSQVPGNEQFF.

Here the CDR3 DNA reads TGTGCCAGCAGCTTAGCCGCCAGGGGAGAGACCCAGTACTTC. This codes for CASSLAARGETQYF. V is TRBV7-2 and J is TRBJ2-5; D is possibly TRBD1 (6 bases). The CDR3 contains 14 residues. Germline V gene sequence: CDR1 SGHTA, CDR2 FQGNSA. The germline V and J ends were trimmed by 0 bases and 4 bases, with 9 bases remaining between them.

This clone has only one observation. The gene calls are TRBV13 and TRBJ2-6, with 9 bases fitting TRBD1. The germline V gene encodes CDR1 PRHDT and CDR2 FYEKMQ (reference sequence). V was clipped by 3 bases and J by 0 bases; unmatched bases: 6. This CDR3 has 18 residues. CDR3 residues: CASSFLTGGSSGANVLTF. CDR3 coding DNA: TGTGCCAGCAGCTTCTTGACAGGGGGGAGCTCTGGGGCCAACGTCCTGACTTTC.

V usage is TRBV7-3 and J usage is TRBJ2-1; 9 bases agree with TRBD2. With V trimmed by 3 bases and J by 4 bases, 4 bases remained unmatched. Germline V lookup: CDR1 SGHTA, CDR2 FQGTGA. This CDR3 region has 15 residues. CDR3 DNA sequence: TGTGCCAGCAGCTTCACTAGCGGGCCATACAATGAGCAGTTCTTC. Protein sequence: CASSFTSGPYNEQFF. The whole variable domain, remainder taken from reference TRBV7-3 and TRBJ2-1, is GAGVSQTPSNKVTEKGKYVELRCDPISGHTALYWYRQSLGQGPEFLIYFQGTGAADDSGLPNDRFFAVRPEGSVSTLKIQRTERGDSAVYLCASSFTSGPYNEQFFGPGTRLTVL.

V usage is TRBV6-1 and J usage is TRBJ2-7, with D unclear. This CDR3 spans 14 amino acids. Germline values: CDR1 MNHNS, CDR2 SASEGT. V lost 1 base, J lost 3 bases, and 10 bases lay in between. The CDR3 region is CASSEERRGYEQYF. The CDR3, as DNA: TGTGCCAGCAGTGAAGAAAGAAGAGGCTACGAGCAGTACTTC.

The chain links TRBV14 to TRBJ2-1, with 7 bases identical to TRBD1. Germline V gene lookup returns CDR1 SGHDN and CDR2 FVKESK. The CDR3 consists of 15 residues. J gave up 2 bases and V 4 bases, and 5 bases lay outside the gene matches. The CDR3 is CASSRGGTAYNEQFF. CDR3 bases: TGTGCCAGCAGCCGAGGGGGCACGGCCTACAATGAGCAGTTCTTC.

V usage is TRBV29-1 and J usage is TRBJ2-5; 8 nucleotides match TRBD1. The CDR3 has 12 residues. Per germline, CDR1 SQVTM and CDR2 ANQGSEA. V was pared by 5 bases and J by 5 bases, with 4 bases of the junction left unmatched. In nucleotides, the CDR3 is TGCAGCGTTCGGACAGGGCACGAGACCCAGTACTTC. It codes for CSVRTGHETQYF. Full variable domain (outside the CDR3, taken from reference TRBV29-1 and TRBJ2-5): SAVISQKPSRDICQRGTSLTIQCQVDSQVTMMFWYRQQPGQSLTLIATANQGSEATYESGFVIDKFPISRPNLTFSTLTVSNMSPEDSSIYLCSVRTGHETQYFGPGTRLLVL.

This chain links TRBV11-3 with TRBJ1-1, with D unresolved. The CDR3 has 12 residues. The V gene lost 5 bases and the J gene lost 7 bases, with 11 bases spanning the gap. The germline V gene encodes CDR1 SGHNT and CDR2 YENEEA. CDR3: CASSPRSGEAFF. The CDR3 bases are TGTGCCAGCAGCCCACGTTCGGGTGAAGCTTTCTTT.